This T cell receptor (beta chain) was identified in a study of blood T cell repertoires in COVID-19. Study-wide background: There were acute and convalescent COVID-19 samples, and they came from the United States, Italy and Spain.

The assay was immunoSEQ multiplex PCR, and TCRdb's table has in-frame clones only and misses some. The table has around 190,000 clones, approximately 83% seen once. V was pared by 3 bases and J by 9 bases, with 9 bases of the junction left unmatched. Germline V lookup: CDR1 DFQATT, CDR2 SNEGSKA (reference sequence). CDR3 length: 14 amino acids. The source material was peripheral blood. This receptor was taken from a man aged 45-65 years with active or convalescent COVID-19. V usage is TRBV20-1 and J usage is TRBJ2-1; 9 bases are a match to TRBD1. The CDR3 region is CSASGDRVEGEQFF. The CDR3 DNA follows: TGCAGTGCTAGTGGGGACAGGGTCGAGGGTGAGCAGTTCTTC.